The sequence of this T cell receptor (beta chain) was determined in a study of blood T cell repertoires in COVID-19. Study in general: Samples representing acute and convalescent COVID-19 were sourced from the United States, Italy and Spain. T cells, B-cell-depleted T cells, or PBMCs provided the cDNA or gDNA that served as material.

Per the original methods: Reference gene primers were amplified, and this amplification served to estimate nucleated cell counts. Profiled with immunoSEQ multiplex PCR; TCRdb holds only in-frame clones, not every one. V, J and clone size derive from that table, while D and trimming were established from the DNA sequence. There are about 15,000 clones in the sample; roughly 79% occur only once, and roughly 13% lies in the top ten. The V and J ends lost 3 bases and 5 bases, in that order; junction bases with no gene match: 8. This CDR3 contains 14 residues. Germline V gives CDR1 SGHNT, CDR2 YYREEE (reference sequence).

V usage is TRBV5-4 and J usage is TRBJ2-7; 7 nucleotides match TRBD1. The receptor's source is a man aged 55 to 70 with acute or convalescent COVID-19. The source material was peripheral blood. CDR3 nucleotide sequence: TGTGCCAGCAGCTCTACACAGGGGCGCGACGAGCAGTACTTC. Amino acids: CASSSTQGRDEQYF.